Shown below are 13 T cell receptor beta chains from a single sample sequenced in a study of blood T cells in healthy people across ages. A second PCR, run for about 6 to 11 cycles, used a sample-barcoded 5' primer plus a J-beta primer mix. TCRdb re-derived calls from the 5' RACE reads in MiXCR, one entry per CDR3 protein. The data hold over a million distinct CDR3 sequences, with 40% to 45% observed a single time. The sequencing sample was made of blood. The receptor source for this set is a woman aged 55 to 70 in good health.

This clonotype was observed a handful of times. An end of the junction differs from the germline gene, which may be a read error. The chain links TRBV6-1 to TRBJ2-7; the D is unclear. This CDR3 comprises 9 residues. Per the germline V gene, CDR1 is MNHNS and CDR2 is SASEGT. The CDR3 DNA sequence: TGTGCCAGCTCCTTCGAGCAGTACTTC. Translation: CASSFEQYF.

This clonotype was seen a handful of times. The rearrangement uses TRBV6-6 and TRBJ1-5; D gene uncertain. The CDR3 loop spans 14 amino acids. CDR1 is MNHNY, CDR2 SVGAGI, per germline (reference sequence). Trimming removed 0 bases from V and 6 bases from J, with 9 bases in between. CDR3 residues: CASSYSGESQPQHF. In nucleotides, the CDR3 is TGTGCCAGCAGTTACTCGGGAGAGAGTCAGCCCCAGCATTTT.

J is TRBJ2-1 and V is TRBV27; 9 positions match TRBD2. Germline-derived CDR1 and CDR2 are MNHEY and SMNVEV (reference sequence). V shed 2 bases and J 6 bases; nucleotides not matched to a gene: 8. The length of the CDR3 is 16 residues. CDR3 region: CASSLLQREDPNEQFF. CDR3 DNA: TGTGCCAGCAGTTTACTCCAGCGGGAGGACCCCAATGAGCAGTTCTTC.

In regard to this clonotype: It may be a read error: a sequence one base away is much more abundant. This chain joins TRBV6-5 and TRBJ2-5, with 7 positions matching TRBD2. The CDR3 runs to 13 residues. Germline CDR1 MNHEY, CDR2 SVGAGI. Here the CDR3 DNA reads TGTGCCAGCAGTTACTCGGGGGGGGAGACCCTGTACTTC. This gives the protein CASSYSGGETLYF.

This clonotype was observed a single time. The chain employs TRBV27 and TRBJ1-5, with D hard to call. CDR3 length equals 16 residues. Germline V gene data show CDR1 as MNHEY and CDR2 as SMNVEV (reference sequence). The V end lost 5 bases, the J end lost 1 base, and 15 bases lay between the germline ends. DNA of the CDR3: TGTGCCAGCAGTCCCTATCCCGGCAGCAGCAATCAGCCCCAGCATTTT. Amino acid sequence: CASSPYPGSSNQPQHF.

This clonotype was recorded a few times. The rearrangement joins TRBV30 to TRBJ2-2; D not resolved. Germline V gene sequence: CDR1 GTSNPN, CDR2 SVGIG (reference sequence). The CDR3 consists of 12 residues. V gave up 3 bases and J gave up 5 bases, with 7 bases separating them. Written as DNA, the CDR3 is TGTGCCTGGAGGTTCAAAACCGGGGAGCTGTTTTTT. Amino acids: CAWRFKTGELFF.

V and J are TRBV27 and TRBJ1-3; D gene ambiguous. Germline-derived CDR1 and CDR2 are MNHEY and SMNVEV (reference sequence). This CDR3 is 14 amino acids long. V lost 6 bases to trimming and J lost 9 bases, with 18 bases between them. CDR3 DNA: TGTGCCAGCAGGCGTTGGTCAAGCGATATCACCATATATTTT. Its protein product is CASRRWSSDITIYF.

CDR3 in DNA: TGTGCCAGCAGCAAAAGGAAAAGGAGAGTGGGCAATCAGCCCCAGCATTTT. Translated: CASSKRKRRVGNQPQHF. The V gene is TRBV21-1, the J gene TRBJ1-5. TRBV21-1 is an annotated pseudogene. The CDR3 is 17 residues long.

Details on this clonotype: Given a much more abundant clone one base away, this may be a read error. Written as DNA, the CDR3 is TGCAGCGTTGTAGACCCAGGGAGTGAAGCTTTCTTT. Encoded protein: CSVVDPGSEAFF. The V call is TRBV29-1, the J call TRBJ1-1; maybe TRBD1 (5 bases). Germline V gene lookup returns CDR1 SQVTM and CDR2 ANQGSEA. The V end lost 4 bases, the J end lost 7 bases, and 13 bases lay between the germline ends. The CDR3 totals 12 residues.

CDR3 region: CASSQGQQVDEQYF. Here the CDR3 DNA reads TGCGCCAGCAGCCAAGGTCAACAGGTCGACGAGCAGTACTTC. The chain joins TRBV4-3 to TRBJ2-4, with D possibly being TRBD1 (5 bases). The end of the DNA aligns better with TRBJ2-7, so the J call may be wrong. Per the germline V gene, CDR1 is LGHNA and CDR2 is YSLEER. This CDR3 has 14 amino acids.

The chain combines TRBV7-6 with TRBJ1-6; a possible D gene is TRBD1 (6 bases). Looked up from germline, CDR1 is SGHVS and CDR2 is FNYEAQ. V was shortened by 1 base and J by 5 bases, with 12 bases between the two germline ends. The CDR3 runs 16 residues. CDR3 coding DNA: TGTGCCAGCAGCTTAGAGTCGGACAGAAATAATTCACCCCTCCACTTT. As protein: CASSLESDRNNSPLHF.

Comments on this clonotype: The junction departs from germline at one end; a sequencing error may be responsible. The CDR3 here is CGARHRGSLAYEQYF. In DNA form, the CDR3 reads TGCGGTGCTAGGCACAGGGGCTCCCTCGCCTACGAGCAGTACTTC. This chain uses TRBV20-1 with TRBJ2-7, with 7 bases lining up with TRBD1. The CDR3 extends over 15 amino acids. Germline V gene sequence: CDR1 DFQATT, CDR2 SNEGSKA (reference sequence).

About this clonotype itself: The germline gene is not matched at one end of the junction; a read error may be the cause. The CDR3 reads CTSTRGRSTEAFF. The CDR3, as DNA: TGTACCAGCACCCGAGGGCGTAGCACTGAAGCTTTCTTT. The chain uses TRBV25-1 and TRBJ1-1; D not resolved. CDR3 length: 13 residues. Looked up from germline, CDR1 is MGHDK and CDR2 is SYGVNS.